A single sample gave rise to the 11 T cell receptor beta chains below, sequenced in a study of human T cells and chemical hapten exposure. TCRdb analysed the RACE reads with MiXCR anew, one entry per CDR3 protein. This sample has roughly 140,000 distinct CDR3 sequences, with roughly 10% found just once. Specified time point: patch test 2, 6 weeks after DPC sensitization. Treatment: therapeutic diphenylcyclopropenone sensitization with weekly scalp DPC. Sequencing was performed on whole blood, taken in connection with sensitization to the hapten diphenylcyclopropenone (DPC). Receptors originate from a woman in her forties or fifties with alopecia areata. Some clones in this sample may be carry-over from other donors' samples.

The chain carries TRBV30 and TRBJ2-1; 12 nucleotides match TRBD2. The trim removed 0 bases at V and 5 bases at J, leaving 11 bases unmatched. Germline CDR1 GTSNPN, CDR2 SVGIG (reference sequence). The CDR3 consists of 18 residues. CDR3 nucleotide sequence: TGTGCCTGGAGTGTACAGGGGGTGGCTAGCGGGAGGGACAATGAGCAGTTCTTC. It translates to CAWSVQGVASGRDNEQFF.

The chain uses TRBV20-1 and TRBJ1-3; D not resolved. The CDR3 contains 14 residues. CDR1 is DFQATT and CDR2 is SNEGSKA in the germline V gene (reference sequence). Trimming took 5 bases from V and 8 from J, leaving 19 bases between them. The CDR3 loop reads CSAPGGSLRDTIYF. CDR3 nucleotides: TGCAGTGCTCCCGGAGGATCCTTAAGAGACACCATATATTTT.

This clonotype was counted at least ten times. The CDR3 bases are TGTGCCAGCAGTCCTGGGGGGCTTCCCGCCTACAATGAGCAGTTCTTC. This encodes CASSPGGLPAYNEQFF. The rearrangement uses TRBV6-2 or TRBV6-3 and TRBJ2-1; D is tentatively TRBD1 or TRBD2 (6 bases each). V was pared by 5 bases and J by 2 bases, with 16 bases between. The CDR3 runs 16 residues. Germline-derived CDR1 and CDR2 are MNHEY and SVGEGT.

The CDR3 spells CASRSRVNTEAFF. The CDR3 region has the DNA TGTGCCAGCAGATCCAGGGTGAACACTGAAGCTTTCTTT. This chain links TRBV7-8 with TRBJ1-1, with a weak D call TRBD1 (5 bases). Germline V gene sequence: CDR1 SGHVS, CDR2 FQNEAQ. Trimming pared 6 bases from V and 0 bases from J, leaving 8 bases between. This CDR3 is built from 13 residues.

This chain uses TRBV7-2 with TRBJ2-7, with 8 positions matching TRBD2. V trimming: 0 bases; J trimming: 2 bases; junction bases outside the gene matches: 9. This CDR3 comprises 17 residues. Germline lookup yields CDR1 SGHTA and CDR2 FQGNSA. In nucleotides, the CDR3 is TGTGCCAGCAGCTTAGCGCACGGGAGGGCCAGAACCTACGAGCAGTACTTC. This sequence encodes CASSLAHGRARTYEQYF. Using reference TRBV7-2 and TRBJ2-7 for the parts outside the CDR3, the full variable domain is GAGVSQSPSNKVTEKGKDVELRCDPISGHTALYWYRQSLGQGLEFLIYFQGNSAPDKSGLPSDRFSAERTGGSVSTLTIQRTQQEDSAVYLCASSLAHGRARTYEQYFGPGTRLTVT.

The table lists this clonotype with a few counts. The chain employs TRBV7-2 and TRBJ1-6, with 9 bases lining up with TRBD1. CDR3 length equals 16 residues. The V and J ends lost 3 bases and 10 bases, in that order; junction bases with no gene match: 10. Germline-derived CDR1 and CDR2 are SGHTA and FQGNSA. CDR3 DNA: TGTGCCAGCAGCTTCCGGGACAGGGCATCGGGCTCACCCCTCCACTTT. It encodes CASSFRDRASGSPLHF.

The CDR3 DNA is TGCGCCAGCAGCTTGGATGTCGGATATGGCTACACCTTC. Translation gives CASSLDVGYGYTF. V is TRBV5-1 and J is TRBJ1-2; D gene ambiguous. Germline V CDR1 and CDR2: SGHRS, YFSETQ. V was pared by 0 bases and J by 5 bases, with 8 bases between. The CDR3 loop spans 13 amino acids.

This clonotype was seen more than once but under ten times. The chain couples TRBV29-1 to TRBJ1-5, with a possible D match to TRBD1 (6 bases). This CDR3 is built from 13 residues. Trimming removed 3 bases at V and 9 bases at J, with 15 bases between. Germline-derived CDR1 and CDR2 are SQVTM and ANQGSEA. The chain's CDR3 is CSVDGGNGLPQHF. CDR3 nucleotide sequence: TGCAGCGTTGATGGGGGCAACGGACTGCCCCAGCATTTT.

The chain has TRBV7-9 and TRBJ2-1, with 8 nucleotides matching TRBD2. Germline lookup yields CDR1 SEHNR and CDR2 FQNEAQ (reference sequence). This CDR3 is built from 17 residues. J was trimmed by 9 bases and V by 5 bases; bases with no gene match: 18. The CDR3 reads CASSPQSWSGSRGEQFF. CDR3 in DNA: TGTGCCAGCAGCCCCCAGAGTTGGAGCGGGAGTCGGGGTGAGCAGTTCTTC.

This clonotype came up a few times. V is TRBV6-5 and J is TRBJ2-2; D remains unclear. V gave up 5 bases and J gave up 7 bases, with 5 bases separating them. Germline lookup yields CDR1 MNHEY and CDR2 SVGAGI. The CDR3 loop spans 11 amino acids. CDR3 nucleotide sequence: TGTGCCAGCAGTCAAGGCGGGGAGCTGTTTTTT. Protein product: CASSQGGELFF.

This clonotype was found a few times. The chain combines TRBV20-1 with TRBJ1-2, with 8 bases that match TRBD1. The V gene's germline CDR1 is DFQATT and CDR2 SNEGSKA (reference sequence). The CDR3 loop spans 14 amino acids. V was pared by 3 bases and J by 3 bases, with 6 bases of the junction left unmatched. The CDR3 here is CSASNRGVDYGYTF. DNA for the CDR3: TGCAGTGCTAGCAACAGGGGGGTGGACTATGGCTACACCTTC.